This is a list of T cell receptor beta chains from one sample in a study of Graves' ophthalmopathy and Graves' hyperthyroidism. One entry per CDR3 protein results from TCRdb running MiXCR on the multiplex PCR reads. The sample contains a few hundred thousand distinct CDR3 sequences, 15% of which appear only once. Sequenced input: peripheral blood. The receptors stem from a woman under 30 with stable Graves' hyperthyroidism. The CDR3 runs from the conserved cysteine through the conserved F or W. The D gene is left open where the match is weak. Where a row states a size, it is once, few, many or the class of an expanded clone; other rows omit it.

TRBV6-1	TRBJ2-5	.	TRBD2	CASSVAPSGRAQETQYF	TGTGCCAGCAGTGTGGCCCCCAGCGGGAGGGCCCAAGAGACCCAGTACTTC
TRBV6-1	TRBJ1-5	many	.	CASSEAGPSNQPQHF	TGTGCCAGCAGTGAAGCGGGTCCAAGCAATCAGCCCCAGCATTTT
TRBV9	TRBJ2-7	.	TRBD2	CASSVGTSGTYEQYF	TGTGCCAGCAGCGTGGGGACTAGCGGGACCTACGAGCAGTACTTC
TRBV10-3	TRBJ2-7	many	.	CATAPGALHSYEQYF	TGTGCCACCGCCCCAGGGGCCCTTCACTCCTACGAGCAGTACTTC
TRBV4-1	TRBJ1-6	many	.	CASSPKLGLQNSPLHF	TGCGCCAGCAGCCCGAAATTGGGACTTCAGAATTCACCCCTCCACTTT
TRBV12-3/TRBV12-4	TRBJ2-5	.	TRBD1	CASSLRRGPQETQYF	TGTGCCAGCAGTTTGAGAAGGGGGCCCCAAGAGACCCAGTACTTC
TRBV28	TRBJ2-5	many	.	CASSLVGTQYF	TGTGCCAGCAGTTTAGTAGGGACCCAGTACTTC
TRBV20-1	TRBJ1-5	.	.	CSARESARPRIQPQHF	TGCAGTGCTAGAGAATCCGCGAGGCCCCGAATTCAGCCCCAGCATTTT
TRBV25-1	TRBJ1-2	many	TRBD1	CASSATLPDRVGYTF	TGTGCCAGCAGTGCAACTCTTCCTGACAGGGTCGGCTACACCTTC
TRBV14	TRBJ1-1	.	TRBD1	CASSQDLSGDRVGAFF	TGTGCCAGCAGCCAAGATCTTAGTGGGGACAGGGTTGGAGCTTTCTTT
TRBV5-8	TRBJ1-2	few	TRBD1	CASSLGQGWGYTF	TGTGCCAGCAGCTTAGGACAGGGCTGGGGCTACACCTTC
TRBV19	TRBJ1-5	many	.	CASSINRLDQPQHF	TGTGCCAGTAGTATAAACAGACTGGATCAGCCCCAGCATTTT
TRBV6-5	TRBJ2-5	many	.	CASSYGHGSSQPQETQYF	TGTGCCAGCAGTTACGGACACGGCAGCTCGCAACCCCAAGAGACCCAGTACTTC
TRBV28	TRBJ1-1	many	.	CASSSQTEAFF	TGTGCCAGCAGTTCCCAGACTGAAGCTTTCTTT
TRBV7-2	TRBJ2-7	.	.	CASSWAVAYEQYF	TGTGCCAGCAGCTGGGCAGTCGCCTACGAGCAGTACTTC
TRBV5-1	TRBJ1-5	many	.	CASSPSSGSNQPQHF	TGCGCCAGCAGCCCCAGCAGTGGGAGCAATCAGCCCCAGCATTTT
TRBV27	TRBJ2-7	many	.	CASTEGYEQYF	TGTGCCAGCACGGAGGGGTACGAGCAGTACTTC
TRBV2	TRBJ1-1	many	.	CASSEGGPLNTEAFF	TGTGCCAGCAGTGAAGGGGGGCCGCTGAACACTGAAGCTTTCTTT
TRBV11-3	TRBJ1-6	many	.	CASSQIYNSPLHF	TGTGCCAGCAGCCAAATCTATAATTCACCCCTCCACTTT
TRBV24-1	TRBJ2-7	many	TRBD1	CATSDAGTGSYEQYF	TGTGCCACCAGTGATGCCGGGACAGGGAGTTACGAGCAGTACTTC
TRBV6-1	TRBJ2-2	many	TRBD2	CASSPPGLATGELFF	TGTGCCAGCAGCCCCCCGGGACTAGCTACCGGGGAGCTGTTTTTT
TRBV11-3	TRBJ2-5	many	.	CASKHDQETQYF	TGTGCCAGCAAACACGATCAAGAGACCCAGTACTTC
TRBV6-5	TRBJ1-1	many	.	CASPSGTEAFF	TGTGCCAGTCCATCTGGCACTGAAGCTTTCTTT
TRBV12-3/TRBV12-4	TRBJ2-7	.	.	CASSSARVEQYF	TGTGCCAGCAGTTCTGCGAGGGTCGAGCAGTACTTC
TRBV12-5	TRBJ1-2	.	.	CASGPDSSGSYGYTF	TGTGCTAGTGGCCCTGACTCCTCAGGTTCCTATGGCTACACCTTC
TRBV19	TRBJ1-5	few	TRBD1	CASSLEDRDHQPQHF	TGTGCCAGTAGTCTCGAGGACAGGGACCATCAGCCCCAGCATTTT
TRBV5-6	TRBJ2-7	.	.	CASSTIPYPYEQYF	TGTGCCAGCAGCACGATCCCGTATCCCTACGAGCAGTACTTC
TRBV12-3/TRBV12-4	TRBJ1-2	once	.	CASSADGAHF	TGTGCCAGCAGCGCGGACGGGGCCCACTTC
TRBV6-1	TRBJ1-1	.	.	CASSETGTLGGEAFF	TGTGCCAGCAGTGAAACGGGGACCCTCGGCGGGGAAGCTTTCTTT
TRBV2	TRBJ1-2	many	.	CASTPFGGNYGYTF	TGTGCCAGCACCCCATTTGGGGGCAACTATGGCTACACCTTC
TRBV7-2	TRBJ1-5	many	.	CASSFQGLSNQPQHF	TGTGCCAGCAGCTTTCAGGGTTTGAGCAATCAGCCCCAGCATTTT
TRBV12-5	TRBJ1-1	many	.	CASGLKRAEAFF	TGTGCTAGTGGTTTGAAGCGAGCTGAAGCTTTCTTT
TRBV11-3	TRBJ1-1	many	TRBD1	CASSRIRDRGTEAFF	TGTGCCAGCAGCCGTATTCGGGACAGGGGCACTGAAGCTTTCTTT
TRBV5-1	TRBJ2-7	many	TRBD2	CASSGGLAGYEQYF	TGCGCCAGCAGCGGCGGACTAGCGGGGTACGAGCAGTACTTC
TRBV6-5	TRBJ2-7	many	.	CASSWDKSYEQYF	TGTGCCAGCAGTTGGGACAAGTCCTACGAGCAGTACTTC
TRBV11-3	TRBJ1-1	many	.	CASRGDYASTEAFF	TGTGCCAGCAGAGGGGATTACGCTTCCACTGAAGCTTTCTTT
TRBV19	TRBJ1-5	many	.	CASTRDPNQPQHF	TGTGCCAGTACCCGAGACCCGAATCAGCCCCAGCATTTT
TRBV27	TRBJ1-5	.	TRBD1	CASSFAGGGNQPQHF	TGTGCCAGCAGTTTTGCAGGGGGTGGCAATCAGCCCCAGCATTTT
TRBV20-1	TRBJ2-7	many	.	CSAREREQYF	TGCAGTGCTAGAGAGCGGGAGCAGTACTTC
TRBV7-2	TRBJ1-1	many	.	CASSLGRGGEAFF	TGTGCCAGCAGCTTAGGGCGAGGGGGAGAAGCTTTCTTT
TRBV11-2	TRBJ1-1	many	.	CASAPYRVNTEAFF	TGTGCCAGCGCGCCCTACAGGGTGAACACTGAAGCTTTCTTT
TRBV6-1	TRBJ2-5	many	.	CASSVSHQETQYF	TGTGCCAGCAGTGTTTCGCATCAAGAGACCCAGTACTTC
TRBV6-1	TRBJ2-5	many	.	CASSEVRTDLGRTQYF	TGTGCCAGCAGTGAAGTTCGGACGGATTTGGGGAGGACCCAGTACTTC
TRBV7-2	TRBJ1-2	few	TRBD1	CASSSGTGGSGYTF	TGTGCCAGCAGCTCCGGGACAGGGGGCAGTGGCTACACCTTC
TRBV29-1	TRBJ1-1	many	TRBD1	CSVGRDRDFDRNTEAFF	TGCAGCGTGGGCCGGGACAGGGATTTTGATAGGAACACTGAAGCTTTCTTT
TRBV11-2	TRBJ1-2	few	.	CASSLDSRVESSYTF	TGTGCCAGCAGCTTAGATTCCAGGGTTGAGTCGAGCTACACCTTC